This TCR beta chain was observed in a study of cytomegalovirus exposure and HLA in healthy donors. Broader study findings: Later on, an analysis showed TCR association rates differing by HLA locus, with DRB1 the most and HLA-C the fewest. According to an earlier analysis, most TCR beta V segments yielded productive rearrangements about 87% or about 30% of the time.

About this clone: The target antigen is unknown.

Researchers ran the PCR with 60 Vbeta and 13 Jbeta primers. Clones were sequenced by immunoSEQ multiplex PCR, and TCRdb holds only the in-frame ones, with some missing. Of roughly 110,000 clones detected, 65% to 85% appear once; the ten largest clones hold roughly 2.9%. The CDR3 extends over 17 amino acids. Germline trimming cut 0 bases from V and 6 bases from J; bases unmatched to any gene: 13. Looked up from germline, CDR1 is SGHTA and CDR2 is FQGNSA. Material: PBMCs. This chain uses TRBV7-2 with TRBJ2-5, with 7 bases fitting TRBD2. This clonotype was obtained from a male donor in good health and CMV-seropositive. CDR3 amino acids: CASSLAGVAGREKTQYF. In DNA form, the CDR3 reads TGTGCCAGCAGCTTAGCGGGGGTCGCGGGGAGGGAGAAGACCCAGTACTTC.